Listed below are T cell receptor beta chains from one sample, sequenced in a study of blood T cell repertoires in COVID-19. Profiling relied on immunoSEQ multiplex PCR, and the TCRdb table lists in-frame clones only, not all of them. The data show roughly 240,000 clones, about nine tenths seen once. Source material: PBMCs or T cells enriched from blood (not recorded which). These receptors were obtained from a middle-aged man who had been exposed to COVID-19. Each CDR3 is given with its conserved first and last residue. The D gene is left open where the match is weak. Clone size is not always given. Where it is, it says once, few, many or a class for expanded clones.

>NA|TRBJ2-2|NA|TRBV19
CASSMSGNTGELFF
TGTGCCAGTAGTATGTCGGGGAACACCGGGGAGCTGTTTTTT
>NA|TRBJ2-1|NA|TRBV6-5
CASRDTNSYNEQFF
TGTGCCAGCCGGGACACTAACTCCTACAATGAGCAGTTCTTC
>NA|TRBJ1-2|few|TRBV7-3
CASSLSDNYGYTF
TGTGCCAGCAGCTTATCAGATAACTATGGCTACACCTTC
>TRBD2|TRBJ2-1|NA|TRBV9
CASSVEPSGRYNEQFF
TGTGCCAGCAGCGTCGAACCTAGCGGGAGGTACAATGAGCAGTTCTTC
>NA|TRBJ1-5|NA|TRBV5-6
CASSSLVPRSQPQHF
TGTGCCAGCAGCTCATTGGTCCCCCGCAGTCAGCCCCAGCATTTT
>TRBD2|TRBJ2-3|NA|TRBV7-2
CASSLSSGAGTDTQYF
TGTGCCAGCAGCTTATCAAGCGGGGCCGGCACAGATACGCAGTATTTT
>TRBD2|TRBJ2-3|NA|TRBV7-3
CASSSTSGTQYF
TGTGCCAGCAGCTCGACTAGCGGTACGCAGTATTTT
>TRBD1|TRBJ1-5|NA|TRBV19
CASSGQGYSNQPQHF
TGTGCCAGTAGCGGACAGGGATATAGCAATCAGCCCCAGCATTTT
>NA|TRBJ1-4|NA|TRBV5-1
CASSLEQVGEKLFF
TGCGCCAGCAGCTTGGAACAGGTCGGGGAAAAACTGTTTTTT
>NA|TRBJ1-1|NA|TRBV6-5
CASSFFRGTEAFF
TGTGCCAGCAGTTTCTTCAGGGGCACTGAAGCTTTCTTT
>NA|TRBJ1-6|NA|TRBV27
CASSYRLYNSPLHF
TGTGCCAGCAGTTATAGACTTTATAATTCACCCCTCCACTTT